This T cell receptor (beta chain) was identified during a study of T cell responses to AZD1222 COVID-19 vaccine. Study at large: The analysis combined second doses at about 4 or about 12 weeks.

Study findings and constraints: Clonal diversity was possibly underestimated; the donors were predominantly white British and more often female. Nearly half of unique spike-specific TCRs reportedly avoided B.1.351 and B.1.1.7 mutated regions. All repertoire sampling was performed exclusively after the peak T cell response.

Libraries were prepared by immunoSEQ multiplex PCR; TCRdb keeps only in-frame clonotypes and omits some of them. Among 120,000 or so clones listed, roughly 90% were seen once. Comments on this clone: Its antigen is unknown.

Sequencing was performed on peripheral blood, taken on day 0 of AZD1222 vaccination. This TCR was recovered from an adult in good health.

Here the CDR3 reads CASSSGLAGANEQFF. In nucleotides, the CDR3 is TGTGCCAGCAGCTCGGGACTAGCGGGAGCTAATGAGCAGTTCTTC. This sequence joins TRBV7-2 and TRBJ2-1, with TRBD2 matching over 14 bases. Per germline, CDR1 SGHTA and CDR2 FQGNSA. This CDR3 is 15 amino acids long. J lost 7 bases, V lost 4 bases, and 3 bases had no gene match.